This T cell receptor beta chain came from a study of blood T cell repertoires in COVID-19. In the study overall: Both acute and convalescent COVID-19 samples were obtained from the United States, Italy and Spain. T cells, B-cell-depleted T cells, or PBMCs supplied cDNA or gDNA.

The CDR3 runs 18 residues. Germline trimming cut 8 bases from V and 2 bases from J; bases unmatched to any gene: 14. Germline CDR1 and CDR2: MGHDK and SYGVNS. This table comes from immunoSEQ multiplex PCR, and its TCRdb copy is limited to in-frame clones, with some not included. The sample holds some 220,000 clones, roughly 85% seen once. The rearrangement joins TRBV25-1 to TRBJ1-5; 11 bases are shared with TRBD1. The sequenced sample was peripheral blood. This clonotype was obtained from a man aged 50-59 years with COVID-19, enrolled during active disease. In nucleotides, the CDR3 is TGTGCCAGCCCCCCGGGGACAGGGGGTCGCCGGGGCAATCAGCCCCAGCATTTT. Its translation is CASPPGTGGRRGNQPQHF.